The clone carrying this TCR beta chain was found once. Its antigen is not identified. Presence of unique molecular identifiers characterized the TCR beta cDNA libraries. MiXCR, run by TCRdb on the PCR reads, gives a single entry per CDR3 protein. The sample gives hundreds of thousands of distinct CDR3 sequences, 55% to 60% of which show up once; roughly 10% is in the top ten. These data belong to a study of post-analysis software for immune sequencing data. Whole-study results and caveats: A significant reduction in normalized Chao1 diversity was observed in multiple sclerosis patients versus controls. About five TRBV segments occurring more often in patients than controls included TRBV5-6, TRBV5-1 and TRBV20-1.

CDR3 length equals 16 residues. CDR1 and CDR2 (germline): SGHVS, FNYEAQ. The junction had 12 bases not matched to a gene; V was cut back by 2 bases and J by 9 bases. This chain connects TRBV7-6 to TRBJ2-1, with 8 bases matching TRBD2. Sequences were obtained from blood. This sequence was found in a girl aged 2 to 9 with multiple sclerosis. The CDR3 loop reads CASSLYTAGEVVEQFF. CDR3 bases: TGTGCCAGCAGCTTATATACAGCGGGAGAAGTTGTTGAGCAGTTCTTC.